This T cell receptor beta chain is from a study of lung T cells in sarcoidosis with Löfgren's syndrome. TCRdb re-analysed the reads in MiXCR, keeping a single row per CDR3 protein. The sample holds roughly 1,800 distinct CDR3 sequences, 28% seen once. This clonotype came up a few times. A much larger clone sits a single nucleotide away, making a read error possible. CDR3 length: 11 amino acids. CDR1 and CDR2 from the germline V gene are SGHNT and YYREEE (reference sequence). This receptor was identified in a human donor with sarcoidosis (Löfgren's syndrome or another form), or a control subject (not recorded which). The sample was CD4+ T cells from bronchoalveolar lavage. The chain carries TRBV5-4 and TRBJ2-5; no clear D gene. The CDR3 DNA is TGTGCCAACAGCTTCCAAGAGACCCAGTACTTC. It encodes CANSFQETQYF.